This T cell receptor beta chain was captured in a study of graft-versus-host responses after intestinal transplantation. TCRdb's copy holds only in-frame clones and misses some; the assay was immunoSEQ multiplex PCR. The table includes about 100,000 clones, about nine tenths detected once. Study-wide points: Detection of GvH clones occurred in recipient marrow, and some had their first appearance in ileum or blood.

The CDR3 length is 14 residues. Deletions cut 4 bases from V and 0 bases from J, with 8 bases between. Germline-derived CDR1 and CDR2 are SGHRS and YFSETQ. As concerns this clone: The antigen is not known.

The chain combines TRBV5-1 with TRBJ1-3; the D is unclear. The sample here was unstimulated CD4+ T cells sorted from spleen or lymph node cells, taken before transplant. This clonotype originated in a human donor who was the organ donor for an intestinal transplant. The CDR3 nucleotides are TGCGCCAGCAGCCGGGGAAGCTCTGGAAACACCATATATTTT. Translating it yields CASSRGSSGNTIYF.